This TCR beta chain was identified during a study of T cell repertoires in cytomegalovirus infection. Study details: It was the public TCR beta signatures that indicated both CMV infection and matching HLA type. General study points: In two of eight donors, the top clonotype was HLA-C-restricted CMV-specific. CMV carriers with the relevant HLA were identified by cumulative public TCR beta family frequency.

At least ten counts were recorded for this clonotype. Antigen unknown. There are 14 residues in the CDR3. V dropped 7 bases and J dropped 3 bases, with 15 bases sitting between them. Germline loops: CDR1 SNHLY, CDR2 FYNNEI. TCRdb re-called the reads through MiXCR, storing one row per CDR3 protein. The sample has almost 500,000 distinct CDR3 sequences; 10% to 12% are singletons. The origin of this receptor is a human donor in good health (CMV status not recorded). Some clones in this sample may be carry-over from other donors' samples. The sequencing input was PBMCs. This chain uses TRBV2 with TRBJ1-2; D possibly corresponds to TRBD1 (6 bases). DNA for the CDR3: TGTGCCAGCAAGTCAGGGGACTACGACTATGGCTACACCTTC. Its protein is CASKSGDYDYGYTF.